These T cell receptor beta chains were read from a single sample in a study of cytomegalovirus exposure and HLA in healthy donors. Sequencing was performed with immunoSEQ multiplex PCR; in TCRdb, only in-frame clones are kept and a portion is missing. This table has about 200,000 clones, roughly 80% appearing once. The sequencing input was PBMCs. The source of these receptors is a man aged 30-40 years in good health and CMV-seronegative. Both conserved end residues are part of each CDR3. The order of the fields is clone size, V gene, J gene, D gene, CDR3 protein, CDR3 DNA. A D gene is named only where the DNA matches it firmly. Clone size is not always given. Where it is, it says once, few, many or a class for expanded clones.

>NA|TRBV6-1|TRBJ2-7|TRBD2
CASSVLAGGAYEQYF
TGTGCCAGCAGTGTACTAGCGGGGGGAGCCTACGAGCAGTACTTC
>NA|TRBV28|TRBJ1-5|TRBD1
CACQYRGNQPQHF
TGTGCCTGTCAATACAGGGGAAACCAGCCCCAGCATTTT
>NA|TRBV9|TRBJ2-3|TRBD2
CASSVSRGGGPDTQYF
TGTGCCAGCAGCGTAAGTCGGGGGGGCGGTCCAGATACGCAGTATTTT
>once|TRBV7-9|TRBJ2-1|TRBD1
CASSHNRGSYNEQFF
TGTGCCAGCAGCCACAACAGGGGTTCCTACAATGAGCAGTTCTTC
>NA|TRBV5-1|TRBJ2-1|NA
CASSLSSVNEQFF
TGCGCCAGCAGCTTGTCCTCCGTCAATGAGCAGTTCTTC
>NA|TRBV6-1|TRBJ2-7|TRBD1
CASSVQGREQYF
TGTGCCAGCAGTGTACAGGGGCGGGAGCAGTACTTC
>NA|TRBV7-9|TRBJ2-5|TRBD2
CASSPGTINQETQYF
TGTGCCAGCAGCCCCGGGACTATAAACCAAGAGACCCAGTACTTC
>NA|TRBV6-1|TRBJ2-5|TRBD2
CASGRGRETQYF
TGTGCCAGTGGGCGGGGGAGAGAGACCCAGTACTTC
>NA|TRBV5-5|TRBJ2-7|NA
CASTGAAYEQYF
TGTGCCAGCACAGGGGCGGCCTACGAGCAGTACTTC
>NA|TRBV28|TRBJ2-3|NA
CASSPALGQGDTQYF
TGTGCCAGCAGTCCGGCTCTGGGGCAGGGAGATACGCAGTATTTT
>NA|TRBV27|TRBJ1-1|TRBD1
CASRRTGGWYTEAFF
TGTGCCAGCAGAAGGACAGGGGGTTGGTACACTGAAGCTTTCTTT
>NA|TRBV7-9|TRBJ2-3|NA
CASSLGLVGARTDTQYF
TGTGCCAGCAGCTTAGGGCTCGTGGGGGCGCGGACAGATACGCAGTATTTT
>NA|TRBV6-6|TRBJ2-7|TRBD2
CASQLGGTYPYEQYF
TGTGCCAGCCAGCTGGGGGGGACTTACCCCTACGAGCAGTACTTC
>few|TRBV6-5|TRBJ2-5|TRBD1
CASSYLGTVKETQYF
TGTGCCAGCAGTTACTTAGGGACAGTAAAAGAGACCCAGTACTTC
>NA|TRBV7-9|TRBJ2-7|TRBD2
CASSPPGGYEQYF
TGTGCCAGCAGCCCACCCGGGGGGTACGAGCAGTACTTC
>NA|TRBV2|TRBJ2-7|NA
CASRKLLGALSYEQYF
TGTGCCAGCAGGAAATTGTTGGGGGCGCTTTCCTACGAGCAGTACTTC
>NA|TRBV7-9|TRBJ2-1|NA
CASSYWTEDNEQFF
TGTGCCAGCAGCTACTGGACTGAAGACAATGAGCAGTTCTTC
>NA|TRBV28|TRBJ1-2|NA
CASSFRGGYTF
TGTGCCAGCAGTTTTAGGGGTGGCTACACCTTC
>NA|TRBV19|TRBJ1-2|TRBD1
CASSSGTGGGYTF
TGTGCCAGTAGTTCCGGGACAGGGGGCGGCTACACCTTC
>NA|TRBV2|TRBJ2-7|TRBD1
CASSRLDRDDEQYF
TGTGCCAGCAGCCGACTGGACAGGGACGACGAGCAGTACTTC
>NA|TRBV6-1|TRBJ2-7|TRBD1
CASSEVAGGLLASNYEQYF
TGTGCCAGCAGTGAAGTGGCAGGGGGCTTACTCGCTTCAAACTACGAGCAGTACTTC
>few|TRBV7-9|TRBJ2-2|TRBD1
CASSRPGQGSGELFF
TGTGCCAGCAGCCGCCCTGGACAGGGAAGTGGGGAGCTGTTTTTT
>NA|TRBV2|TRBJ1-2|NA
CASEERTNYGYTF
TGTGCCAGCGAGGAGAGGACTAACTATGGCTACACCTTC
>NA|TRBV5-1|TRBJ1-6|TRBD1
CASNPGQGDSPLHF
TGCGCCAGCAACCCGGGACAGGGTGATTCACCCCTCCACTTT
>NA|TRBV6-5|TRBJ2-3|NA
CASSYLPGSSTDTQYF
TGTGCCAGCAGTTACCTACCTGGGAGTAGCACAGATACGCAGTATTTT
>NA|TRBV28|TRBJ1-1|TRBD1
CASSLWTGGAFF
TGTGCCAGCAGTTTATGGACAGGGGGGGCTTTCTTT
>NA|TRBV6-5|TRBJ1-5|TRBD1
CASSFDRGGQPQHF
TGTGCCAGCAGTTTCGACAGGGGAGGACAGCCCCAGCATTTT
>NA|TRBV28|TRBJ2-3|TRBD2
CASSSPRDSGGAGGDTQYF
TGTGCCAGCAGTTCGCCGCGGGATAGCGGGGGGGCCGGCGGAGATACGCAGTATTTT
>once|TRBV2|TRBJ2-7|NA
CASRGLHVGSGSYEQYF
TGTGCCAGCAGGGGGCTACATGTGGGCTCCGGTTCCTACGAGCAGTACTTC
>NA|TRBV6-6|TRBJ2-5|NA
CASRAGRMGLQETQYF
TGTGCCAGCAGGGCAGGAAGGATGGGCCTCCAAGAGACCCAGTACTTC
>NA|TRBV28|TRBJ1-2|NA
CASSSGGGGYTF
TGTGCCAGCAGCAGCGGGGGGGGAGGCTACACCTTC
>NA|TRBV2|TRBJ2-1|NA
CASSEEGSSNEQFF
TGTGCCAGCAGTGAGGAGGGATCCAGCAATGAGCAGTTCTTC